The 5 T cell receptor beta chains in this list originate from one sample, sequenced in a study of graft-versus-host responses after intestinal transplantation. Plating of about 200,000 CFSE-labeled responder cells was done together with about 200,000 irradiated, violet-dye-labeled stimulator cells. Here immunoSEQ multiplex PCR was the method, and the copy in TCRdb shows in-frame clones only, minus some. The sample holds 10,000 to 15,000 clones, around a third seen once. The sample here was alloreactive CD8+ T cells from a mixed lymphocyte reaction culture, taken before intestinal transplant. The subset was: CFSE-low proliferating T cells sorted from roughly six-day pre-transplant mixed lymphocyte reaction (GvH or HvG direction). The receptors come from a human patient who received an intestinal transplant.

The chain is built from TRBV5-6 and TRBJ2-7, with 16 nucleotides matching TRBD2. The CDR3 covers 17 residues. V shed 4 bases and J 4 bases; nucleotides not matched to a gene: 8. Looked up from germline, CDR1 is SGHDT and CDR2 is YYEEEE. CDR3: CASSIPGLAGGVYEQYF. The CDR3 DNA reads TGTGCCAGCAGCATTCCGGGACTAGCGGGAGGGGTTTACGAGCAGTACTTC.

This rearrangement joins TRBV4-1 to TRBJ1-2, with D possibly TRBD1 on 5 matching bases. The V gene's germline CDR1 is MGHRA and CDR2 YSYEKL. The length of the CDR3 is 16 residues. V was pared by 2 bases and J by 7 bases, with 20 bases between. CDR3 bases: TGCGCCAGCAGCCAAATTGGGGAGGGGCGCCCCGGTGGCTACACCTTC. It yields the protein CASSQIGEGRPGGYTF.

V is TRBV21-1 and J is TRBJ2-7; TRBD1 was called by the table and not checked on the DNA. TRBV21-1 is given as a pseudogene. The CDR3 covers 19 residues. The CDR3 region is CASIENHRAARIVNYEQYF. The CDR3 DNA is TGTGCCAGCATAGAGAATCACAGGGCGGCGCGGATTGTAAACTACGAGCAGTACTTC.

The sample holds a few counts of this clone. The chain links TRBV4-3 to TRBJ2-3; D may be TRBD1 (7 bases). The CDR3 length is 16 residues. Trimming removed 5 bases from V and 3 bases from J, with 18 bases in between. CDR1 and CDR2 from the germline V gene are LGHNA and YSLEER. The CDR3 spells CASSAQAGGYTDTQYF. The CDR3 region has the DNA TGCGCCAGCAGCGCCCAGGCAGGGGGGTATACAGATACGCAGTATTTT.

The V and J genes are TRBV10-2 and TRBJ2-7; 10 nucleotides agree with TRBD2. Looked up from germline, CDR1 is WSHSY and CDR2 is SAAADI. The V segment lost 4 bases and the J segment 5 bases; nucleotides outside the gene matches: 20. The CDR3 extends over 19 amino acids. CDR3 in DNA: TGCGCCAGCAGTGGGCCCGGGGAGGATTCTAGCGGGAGTAACGACGAGCAGTACTTC. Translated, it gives CASSGPGEDSSGSNDEQYF.